The T cell receptor beta chain under discussion was sequenced for a study of T-cell reconstitution after alpha-beta-depleted transplantation in children. Study-level findings and limits: By about two months after transplant, alpha-beta T cells reportedly arose from several hundred graft clones that had expanded. One year after transplant, T-cell counts and diversity came mostly from newly produced T cells.

CDR1 and CDR2 from the germline V gene are MNHEY and SMNVEV (reference sequence). The CDR3 runs 13 residues. V lost 3 bases to trimming and J lost 3 bases, with 8 bases between them. Researchers prepared the TCRbeta library using unique molecular identifiers, the study reports. TCRdb re-called the PCR reads with MiXCR, one entry per CDR3 protein. Counted here are 490,000 or so distinct CDR3 sequences, over 9.5% occurring once; the ten biggest clones make up about 2.1%. This clonotype showed up many times. Its antigen remains unknown. The sequence came from a child younger than 10 with inherited bone marrow failure, due to receive a stem cell transplant. The V call is TRBV27, the J call TRBJ2-5; the D gene is possibly TRBD1 (6 bases). Sequencing used PBMCs, obtained before TCRalphabeta/CD19-depleted stem cell transplant. Written as DNA, the CDR3 is TGTGCCAGCAGTTTTAACAGGGAAGAGACCCAGTACTTC. This encodes CASSFNREETQYF.